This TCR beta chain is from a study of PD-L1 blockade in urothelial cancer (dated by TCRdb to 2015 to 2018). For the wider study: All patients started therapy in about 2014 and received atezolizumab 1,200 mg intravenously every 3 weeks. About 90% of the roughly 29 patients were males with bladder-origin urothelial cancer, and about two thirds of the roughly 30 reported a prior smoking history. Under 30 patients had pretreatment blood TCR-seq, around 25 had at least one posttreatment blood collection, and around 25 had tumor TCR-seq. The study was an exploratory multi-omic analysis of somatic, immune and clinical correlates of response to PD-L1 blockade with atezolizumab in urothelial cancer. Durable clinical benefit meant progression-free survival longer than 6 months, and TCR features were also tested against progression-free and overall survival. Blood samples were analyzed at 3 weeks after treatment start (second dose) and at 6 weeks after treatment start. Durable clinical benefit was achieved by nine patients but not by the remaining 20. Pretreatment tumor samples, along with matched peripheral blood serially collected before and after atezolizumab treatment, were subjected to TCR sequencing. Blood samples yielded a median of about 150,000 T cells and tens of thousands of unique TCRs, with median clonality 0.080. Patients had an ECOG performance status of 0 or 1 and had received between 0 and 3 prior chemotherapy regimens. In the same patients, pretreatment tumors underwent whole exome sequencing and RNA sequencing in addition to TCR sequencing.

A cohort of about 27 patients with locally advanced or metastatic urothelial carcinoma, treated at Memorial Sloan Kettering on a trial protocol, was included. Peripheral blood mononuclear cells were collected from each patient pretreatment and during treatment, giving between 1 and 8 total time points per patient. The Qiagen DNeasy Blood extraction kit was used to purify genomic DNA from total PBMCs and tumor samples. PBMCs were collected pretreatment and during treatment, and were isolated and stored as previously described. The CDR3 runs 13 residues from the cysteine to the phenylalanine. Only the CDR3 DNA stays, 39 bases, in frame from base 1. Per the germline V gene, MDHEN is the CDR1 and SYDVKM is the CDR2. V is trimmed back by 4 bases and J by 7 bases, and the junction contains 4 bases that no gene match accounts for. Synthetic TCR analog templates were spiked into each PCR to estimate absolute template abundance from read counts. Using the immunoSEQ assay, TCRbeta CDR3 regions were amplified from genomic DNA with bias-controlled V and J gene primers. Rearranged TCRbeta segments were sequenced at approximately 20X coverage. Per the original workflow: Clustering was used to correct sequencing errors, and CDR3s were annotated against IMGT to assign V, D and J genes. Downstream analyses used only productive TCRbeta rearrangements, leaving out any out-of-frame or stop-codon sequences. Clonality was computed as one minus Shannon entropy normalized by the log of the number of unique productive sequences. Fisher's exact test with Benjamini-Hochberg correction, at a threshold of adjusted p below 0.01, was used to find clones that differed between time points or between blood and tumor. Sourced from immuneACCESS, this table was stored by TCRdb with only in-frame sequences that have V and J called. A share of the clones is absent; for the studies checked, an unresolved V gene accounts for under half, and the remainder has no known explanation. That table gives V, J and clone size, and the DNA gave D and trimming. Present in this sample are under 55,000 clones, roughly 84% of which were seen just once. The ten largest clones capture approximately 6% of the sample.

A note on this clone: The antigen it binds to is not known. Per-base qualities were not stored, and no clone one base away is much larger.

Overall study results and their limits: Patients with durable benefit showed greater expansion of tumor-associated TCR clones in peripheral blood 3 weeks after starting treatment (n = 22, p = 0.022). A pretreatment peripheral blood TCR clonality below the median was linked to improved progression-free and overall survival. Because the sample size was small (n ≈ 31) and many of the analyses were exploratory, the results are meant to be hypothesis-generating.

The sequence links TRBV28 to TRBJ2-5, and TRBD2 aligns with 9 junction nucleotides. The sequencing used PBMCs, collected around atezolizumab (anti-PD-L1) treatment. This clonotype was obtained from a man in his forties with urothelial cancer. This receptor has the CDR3 CASSSSGIATQYF. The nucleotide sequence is TGTGCCAGCAGTTCTAGCGGGATCGCGACCCAGTACTTC.